This passage covers 26 T cell receptor beta chains from one sample sequenced in a study of T cell clusters in autoimmune cytopenias. TRB was amplified by touch-down multiplex PCR, primer pools A and B combined. TCRdb reprocessed the multiplex PCR reads, with one entry per CDR3 protein and no DNA. The specimen's table records about 6,100 distinct CDR3 sequences. Tens of thousands of genome equivalents of blood DNA were amplified for TRB. A further study also used this sample, focusing on T cell repertoires in aging, cancer and after chemotherapy.

Sequencing used peripheral blood. These receptors originate from a human donor in good health.

Considering frequency, this clonotype is medium-sized. The J gene is TRBJ2-2, the V gene TRBV24-1; TCRdb's D call of TRBD2 is untestable without DNA. This CDR3 contains 14 residues. Germline assignment: CDR1 KGHDR and CDR2 SFDVKD. CDR3 amino acids: CATSGGGHTGELFF.

The rearrangement uses TRBV7-2 and TRBJ2-3. CDR3 length: 14 amino acids. Germline CDR1 and CDR2: SGHTA and FQGNSA. The CDR3 loop reads CASSLAGQPDTQYF.

The chain has TRBV18 and TRBJ1-1; checking the TCRdb D call of TRBD1 is not possible without DNA. Germline lookup yields CDR1 KGHSH and CDR2 LQKENI. This CDR3 contains 15 residues. The CDR3 is CASSPQGGGATEAFF.

V is TRBV11-2 and J is TRBJ2-7. This CDR3 comprises 14 residues. Germline V gives CDR1 SGHAT, CDR2 FQNNGV. CDR3 sequence reads: CASSLEATRYEQYF.

The chain joins TRBV6-2 or TRBV6-3 to TRBJ2-1; the TCRdb D gene call, TRBD1, has no DNA to confirm it. Germline assignment: CDR1 MNHEY and CDR2 SVGEGT. This CDR3 is built from 21 residues. The CDR3 is CASRGWRDSSRDIFVPNEKFF.

According to its frequency, this clonotype is medium-sized (0.01 to 0.1%). The rearrangement joins TRBV6-1 to TRBJ1-4; TCRdb proposes TRBD1, but this gene call is untestable without DNA. CDR3 length: 15 amino acids. Germline CDR1 and CDR2: MNHNS and SASEGT. CDR3 amino acids: CASSVSSGGNEKLFF.

This chain joins TRBV7-9 and TRBJ2-7. The CDR3 extends over 15 amino acids. Germline V CDR1 and CDR2: SEHNR, FQNEAQ (reference sequence). CDR3 in amino acids: CASSPFGRGSYEQYF.

Measured by frequency, this clonotype is medium-sized (0.01 to 0.1%). The J gene is TRBJ2-3, the V gene TRBV6-2 or TRBV6-3; TCRdb outputs TRBD1, but without DNA this stays unchecked. Germline CDR1 reads MNHEY; CDR2 reads SVGEGT. CDR3 length: 14 amino acids. The CDR3 sequence: CASSEGGAGDTQYF.

The chain uses TRBV7-2 and TRBJ1-2. The CDR3 is 13 amino acids. CDR1 is SGHTA, CDR2 FQGNSA, per germline. The CDR3 spells CASSLAANYGYTF.

V usage is TRBV7-9 and J usage is TRBJ2-7; with no DNA, the TCRdb D assignment of TRBD1 cannot be verified. CDR1 and CDR2 (germline): SEHNR, FQNEAQ (reference sequence). This CDR3 is built from 14 residues. The CDR3 spells CASSSTGGLREQYF.

In terms of frequency, this clonotype is medium-sized. CDR3: CASSYFTSGGRSYEQYF. This chain links TRBV6-5 with TRBJ2-7; TCRdb gives TRBD2 as the D gene, but with no DNA this cannot be confirmed. Germline-derived CDR1 and CDR2 are MNHEY and SVGAGI. The CDR3 runs to 17 residues.

This clonotype is deemed medium-sized by its frequency. The rearrangement uses TRBV6-5 and TRBJ1-2; no DNA is available, so the TRBD1 call from TCRdb remains unchecked. This CDR3 region has 14 residues. Germline V lookup: CDR1 MNHEY, CDR2 SVGAGI. The CDR3 reads CASSYSTQGYGYTF.

The chain carries TRBV27 and TRBJ1-2; TCRdb names TRBD1, which stays unverified in the absence of DNA. Germline V CDR1 and CDR2: MNHEY, SMNVEV (reference sequence). The CDR3 length is 17 residues. This chain's CDR3 is CASLGPGTGGENYGYTF.

The chain links TRBV7-2 to TRBJ2-7; TCRdb gives TRBD2 as the D gene, but with no DNA this cannot be confirmed. This CDR3 has 15 amino acids. Germline values: CDR1 SGHTA, CDR2 FQGNSA. Here the CDR3 reads CASSLEGTSLYEQYF.

This sequence joins TRBV5-1 and TRBJ2-7; absent DNA, TCRdb's TRBD1 call cannot be checked. The germline V gene has CDR1 SGHRS and CDR2 YFSETQ. The CDR3 consists of 16 residues. CDR3: CASSLEGGSFSYEQYF.

The chain joins TRBV20-1 to TRBJ1-5; the D call from TCRdb, TRBD1, cannot be confirmed without DNA. Germline-derived CDR1 and CDR2 are DFQATT and SNEGSKA (reference sequence). CDR3 length: 14 residues. The CDR3 loop reads CSASSGTANQPQHF.

This chain links TRBV6-2 or TRBV6-3 with TRBJ1-1; TCRdb reports TRBD1, a call that lacks DNA to check it against. The germline gives CDR1 MNHEY, CDR2 SVGEGT. The CDR3 is 14 residues long. This CDR3 reads CASSYTGGRTEAFF.

Judged by frequency, this clonotype is large. V is TRBV6-1 and J is TRBJ2-7; TCRdb reports TRBD1, a call that lacks DNA to check it against. The CDR3 length is 14 residues. From germline, CDR1 is MNHNS and CDR2 SASEGT. The CDR3 protein is CASSAWTGGYEQYF.

The chain has TRBV7-2 and TRBJ2-5; TCRdb gives TRBD1 as the D gene, but with no DNA this cannot be confirmed. Germline V gene sequence: CDR1 SGHTA, CDR2 FQGNSA. The CDR3 is 15 amino acids. CDR3 protein: CASSSGTAIGETQYF.

J is TRBJ2-7 and V is TRBV28; TCRdb proposes TRBD2, but this gene call is untestable without DNA. Looked up from germline, CDR1 is MDHEN and CDR2 is SYDVKM. CDR3 length: 19 amino acids. CDR3: CASSLLGRFGLAGGSEQYF.

Considering frequency, this clonotype is medium-sized. V gene TRBV12-3 or TRBV12-4 combines with J gene TRBJ2-5. The CDR3 contains 14 residues. CDR3 amino acids: CASSLSQIQETQYF.

This chain connects TRBV12-3 or TRBV12-4 to TRBJ2-2; TCRdb names TRBD1, which stays unverified in the absence of DNA. This CDR3 is built from 16 residues. CDR3 sequence reads: CASSSGTGGRTGELFF.

This clonotype is called medium-sized (0.01 to 0.1%) based on its frequency. The rearrangement joins TRBV27 to TRBJ2-2; there is no DNA to check the TCRdb D call of TRBD1. The V gene's germline CDR1 is MNHEY and CDR2 SMNVEV (reference sequence). This CDR3 is 16 amino acids long. CDR3: CASSRLGGGGTGELFF.

This chain uses TRBV20-1 with TRBJ1-5; the TCRdb D gene call, TRBD1, has no DNA to confirm it. This CDR3 region has 12 residues. Germline V gene lookup returns CDR1 DFQATT and CDR2 SNEGSKA (reference sequence). The CDR3 loop is CSVGGRQQPQHF.

The chain recombines TRBV27 with TRBJ1-5; no DNA is available, so the TRBD1 call from TCRdb remains unchecked. From germline, CDR1 is MNHEY and CDR2 SMNVEV (reference sequence). This CDR3 comprises 12 residues. CDR3 residues: CASSSGTGYQHF.

The chain recombines TRBV11-2 with TRBJ1-2; there is no DNA to check the TCRdb D call of TRBD1. This CDR3 region has 14 residues. Germline-derived CDR1 and CDR2 are SGHAT and FQNNGV. The CDR3 sequence is CASSFATRNYGYTF.